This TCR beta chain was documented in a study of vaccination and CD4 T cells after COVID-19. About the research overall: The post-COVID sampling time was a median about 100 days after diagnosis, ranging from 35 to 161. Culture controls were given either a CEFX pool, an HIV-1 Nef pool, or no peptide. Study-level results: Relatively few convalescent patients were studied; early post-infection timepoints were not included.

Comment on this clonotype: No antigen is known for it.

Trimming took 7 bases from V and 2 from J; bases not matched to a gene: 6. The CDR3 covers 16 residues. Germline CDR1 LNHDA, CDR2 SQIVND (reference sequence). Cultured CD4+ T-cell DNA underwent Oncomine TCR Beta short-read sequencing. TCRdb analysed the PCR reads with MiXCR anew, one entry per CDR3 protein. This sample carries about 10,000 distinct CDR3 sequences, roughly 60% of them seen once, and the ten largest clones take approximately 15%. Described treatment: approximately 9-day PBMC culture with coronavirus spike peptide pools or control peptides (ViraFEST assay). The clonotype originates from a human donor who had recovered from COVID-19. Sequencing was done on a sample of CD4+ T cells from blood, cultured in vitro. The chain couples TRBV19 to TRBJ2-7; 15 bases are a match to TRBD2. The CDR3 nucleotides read TGTGCCAGTACCGGGACTAGCGGGGGGCTTGCCTACGAGCAGTACTTC. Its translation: CASTGTSGGLAYEQYF.